This TCR beta chain originates from a study of OX40 agonist ivuxolimab in advanced cancers. General study results and limits: Partial responders dosed at 0.1-3.0 mg/kg displayed clonal expansion ranking among the lowest. Not determined was the antigen specificity of the expanded peripheral T cells.

For this clone: Its antigen is currently unknown.

Samples were taken at baseline and on day 1 of cycles 4 and 7. CDR3 size: 14 residues. CDR1 and CDR2 from the germline V gene are SEHNR and FQNEAQ (reference sequence). Deletions cut 2 bases from V and 1 base from J, with 9 bases between. Here immunoSEQ multiplex PCR was the method, and the copy in TCRdb shows in-frame clones only, minus some. The sample lists around 76,000 clones, about 85% occurring once. The origin of this receptor is an adult with an advanced solid tumor such as melanoma, head and neck, liver or kidney cancer. The sequencing here drew on CD4+ or CD8+ T cells sorted from blood, taken in a trial of the OX40 agonist ivuxolimab. This chain connects TRBV7-9 to TRBJ2-7; D possibly corresponds to TRBD2 (6 bases). CDR3 residues: CASSLSGLSYEQYF. CDR3 DNA sequence: TGTGCCAGCAGCTTAAGCGGACTATCCTACGAGCAGTACTTC.